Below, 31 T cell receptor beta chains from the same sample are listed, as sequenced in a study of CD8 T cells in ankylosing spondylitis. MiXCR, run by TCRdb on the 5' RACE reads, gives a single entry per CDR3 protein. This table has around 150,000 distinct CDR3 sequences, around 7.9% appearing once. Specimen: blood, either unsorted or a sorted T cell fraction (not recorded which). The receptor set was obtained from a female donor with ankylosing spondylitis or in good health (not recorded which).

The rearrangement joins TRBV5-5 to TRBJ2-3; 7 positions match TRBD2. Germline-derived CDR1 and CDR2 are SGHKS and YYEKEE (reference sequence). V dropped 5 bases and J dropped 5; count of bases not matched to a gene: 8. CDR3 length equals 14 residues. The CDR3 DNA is TGTGCCAGCAGTCGGACTAGAACGAGAGATACGCAGTATTTT. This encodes CASSRTRTRDTQYF. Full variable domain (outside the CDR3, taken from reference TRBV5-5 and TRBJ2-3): DAGVTQSPTHLIKTRGQQVTLRCSPISGHKSVSWYQQVLGQGPQFIFQYYEKEERGRGNFPDRFSARQFPNYSSELNVNALLLGDSALYLCASSRTRTRDTQYFGPGTRLTVL.

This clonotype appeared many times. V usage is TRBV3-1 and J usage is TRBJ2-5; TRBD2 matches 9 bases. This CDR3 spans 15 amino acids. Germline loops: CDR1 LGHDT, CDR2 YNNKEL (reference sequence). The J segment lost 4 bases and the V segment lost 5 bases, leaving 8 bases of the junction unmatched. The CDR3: CASSGGAGGRETQYF. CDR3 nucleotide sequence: TGTGCCAGCAGCGGAGGGGCGGGGGGGCGAGAGACCCAGTACTTC.

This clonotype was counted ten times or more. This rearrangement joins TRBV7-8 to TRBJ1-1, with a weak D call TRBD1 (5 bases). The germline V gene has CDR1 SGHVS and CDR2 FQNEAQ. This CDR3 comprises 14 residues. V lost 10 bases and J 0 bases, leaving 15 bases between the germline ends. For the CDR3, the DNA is TGTGCCACCAACATTGAGGGGTTGAACACTGAAGCTTTCTTT. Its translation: CATNIEGLNTEAFF. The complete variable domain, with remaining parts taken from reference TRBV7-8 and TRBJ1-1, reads GAGVSQSPRYKVAKRGQDVALRCDPISGHVSLFWYQQALGQGPEFLTYFQNEAQLDKSGLPSDRFFAERPEGSVSTLKIQRTQQEDSAVYLCATNIEGLNTEAFFGQGTRLTVV.

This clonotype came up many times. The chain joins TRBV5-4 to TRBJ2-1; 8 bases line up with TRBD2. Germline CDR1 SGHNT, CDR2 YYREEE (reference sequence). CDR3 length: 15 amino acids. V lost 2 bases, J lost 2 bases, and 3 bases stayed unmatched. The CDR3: CASSFVGLAYNEQFF. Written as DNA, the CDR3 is TGTGCCAGCAGCTTTGTGGGACTAGCCTACAATGAGCAGTTCTTC.

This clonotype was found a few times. DNA for the CDR3: TGTGCCAGCAGTACCGGGACAGGTTATTACGAGCAGTACTTC. Translating it yields CASSTGTGYYEQYF. The gene calls are TRBV28 and TRBJ2-7, with 8 bases matching TRBD1. The junction had 7 bases not matched to a gene; V was cut back by 5 bases and J by 4 bases. CDR1 is MDHEN, CDR2 SYDVKM, per germline. The CDR3 runs to 14 residues. Based on the CDR3 plus reference TRBV28 and TRBJ2-7, the full variable domain is DVKVTQSSRYLVKRTGEKVFLECVQDMDHENMFWYRQDPGLGLRLIYFSYDVKMKEKGDIPEGYSVSREKKERFSLILESASTNQTSMYLCASSTGTGYYEQYFGPGTRLTVT.

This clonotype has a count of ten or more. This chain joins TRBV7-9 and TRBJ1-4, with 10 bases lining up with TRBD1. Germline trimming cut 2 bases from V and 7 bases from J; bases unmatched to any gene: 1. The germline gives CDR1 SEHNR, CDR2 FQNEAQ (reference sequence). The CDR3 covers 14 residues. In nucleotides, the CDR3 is TGTGCCAGCAGCTTACGGACAGGGGGTGAAAAACTGTTTTTT. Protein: CASSLRTGGEKLFF.

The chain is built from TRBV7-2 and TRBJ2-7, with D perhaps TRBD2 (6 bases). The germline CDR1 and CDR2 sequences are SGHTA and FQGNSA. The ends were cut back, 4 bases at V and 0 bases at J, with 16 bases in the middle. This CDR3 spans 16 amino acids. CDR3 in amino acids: CASSSGGGVHSYEQYF. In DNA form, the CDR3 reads TGTGCCAGCAGCTCAGGTGGAGGGGTGCACTCCTACGAGCAGTACTTC.

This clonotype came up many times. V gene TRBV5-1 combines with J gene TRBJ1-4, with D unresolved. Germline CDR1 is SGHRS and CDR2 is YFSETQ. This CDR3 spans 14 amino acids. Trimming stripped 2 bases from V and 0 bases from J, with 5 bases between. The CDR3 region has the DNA TGCGCCAGCAGCTTTCAGTCAACTAATGAAAAACTGTTTTTT. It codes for CASSFQSTNEKLFF.

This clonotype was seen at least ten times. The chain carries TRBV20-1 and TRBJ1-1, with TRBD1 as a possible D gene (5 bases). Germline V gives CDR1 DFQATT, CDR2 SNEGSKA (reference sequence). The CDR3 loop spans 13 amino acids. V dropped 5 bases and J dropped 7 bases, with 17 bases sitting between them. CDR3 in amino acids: CSAENREGNEAFF. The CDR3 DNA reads TGCAGTGCTGAAAACAGAGAGGGGAATGAAGCTTTCTTT.

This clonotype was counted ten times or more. This CDR3 is CASSLDLRSNYGYTF. The DNA of the CDR3 is TGCGCCAGCAGCTTGGATTTGCGGAGTAACTATGGCTACACCTTC. This chain connects TRBV5-1 to TRBJ1-2; D call uncertain. V shed 0 bases and J shed 1 base, with 10 bases lying between them. Germline CDR1 and CDR2: SGHRS and YFSETQ. The CDR3 length is 15 residues.

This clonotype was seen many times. CDR3 DNA: TGCGCCAGCAGCTTTTCAGGGGACAGCAATCAGCCCCAGCATTTT. Protein: CASSFSGDSNQPQHF. V usage is TRBV5-1 and J usage is TRBJ1-5; D perhaps matches TRBD1 (6 bases). Germline lookup yields CDR1 SGHRS and CDR2 YFSETQ. The ends were cut back, 2 bases at V and 1 base at J, with 10 bases in the middle. This CDR3 region has 15 residues. The whole variable domain, filled in from reference TRBV5-1 and TRBJ1-5, reads KAGVTQTPRYLIKTRGQQVTLSCSPISGHRSVSWYQQTPGQGLQFLFEYFSETQRNKGNFPGRFSGRQFSNSRSEMNVSTLELGDSALYLCASSFSGDSNQPQHFGDGTRLSIL.

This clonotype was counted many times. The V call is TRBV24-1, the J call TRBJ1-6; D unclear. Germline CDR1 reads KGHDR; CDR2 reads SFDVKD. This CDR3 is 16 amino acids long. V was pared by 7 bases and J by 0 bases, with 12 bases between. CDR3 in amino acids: CATRCPDTSYNSPLHF. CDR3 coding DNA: TGTGCCACCAGATGTCCAGATACCTCCTATAATTCACCCCTCCACTTT.

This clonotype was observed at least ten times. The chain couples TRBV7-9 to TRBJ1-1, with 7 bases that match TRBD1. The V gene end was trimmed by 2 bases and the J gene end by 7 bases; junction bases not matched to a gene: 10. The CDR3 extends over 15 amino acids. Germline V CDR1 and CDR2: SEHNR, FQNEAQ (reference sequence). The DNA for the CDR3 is TGTGCCAGCAGCTTATGGACCGAGACAGGGATTGAAGCTTTCTTT. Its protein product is CASSLWTETGIEAFF.

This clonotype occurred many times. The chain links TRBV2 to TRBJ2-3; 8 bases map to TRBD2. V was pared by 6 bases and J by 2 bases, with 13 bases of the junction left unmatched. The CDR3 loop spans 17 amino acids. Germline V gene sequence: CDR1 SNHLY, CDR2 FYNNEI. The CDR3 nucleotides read TGTGCCAGCAGGGAGTCTCGCGGGGGGCTATCCACAGATACGCAGTATTTT. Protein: CASRESRGGLSTDTQYF.

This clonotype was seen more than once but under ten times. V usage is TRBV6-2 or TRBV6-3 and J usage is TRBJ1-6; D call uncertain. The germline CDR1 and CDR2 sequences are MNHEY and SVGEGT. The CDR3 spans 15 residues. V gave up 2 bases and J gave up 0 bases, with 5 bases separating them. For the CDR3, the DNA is TGTGCCAGCAGTTACATAAGCTCCTATAATTCACCCCTCCACTTT. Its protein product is CASSYISSYNSPLHF.

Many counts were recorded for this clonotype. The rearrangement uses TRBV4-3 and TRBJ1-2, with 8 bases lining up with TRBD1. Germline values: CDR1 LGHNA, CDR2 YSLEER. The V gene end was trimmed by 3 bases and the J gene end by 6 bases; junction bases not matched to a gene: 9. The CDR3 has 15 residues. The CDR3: CASSQGQAPSDGYTF. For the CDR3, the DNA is TGCGCCAGCAGCCAGGGACAGGCGCCCTCGGATGGCTACACCTTC.

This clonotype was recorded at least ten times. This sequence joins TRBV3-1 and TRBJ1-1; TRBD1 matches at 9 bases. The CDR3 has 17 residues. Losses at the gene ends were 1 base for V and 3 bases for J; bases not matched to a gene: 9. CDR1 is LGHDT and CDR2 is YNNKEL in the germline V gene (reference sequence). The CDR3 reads CASSQAGTGHVYTEAFF. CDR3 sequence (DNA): TGTGCCAGCAGCCAAGCCGGGACAGGGCACGTTTACACTGAAGCTTTCTTT. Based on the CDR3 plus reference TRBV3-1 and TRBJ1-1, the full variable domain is DTAVSQTPKYLVTQMGNDKSIKCEQNLGHDTMYWYKQDSKKFLKIMFSYNNKELIINETVPNRFSPKSPDKAHLNLHINSLELGDSAVYFCASSQAGTGHVYTEAFFGQGTRLTVV.

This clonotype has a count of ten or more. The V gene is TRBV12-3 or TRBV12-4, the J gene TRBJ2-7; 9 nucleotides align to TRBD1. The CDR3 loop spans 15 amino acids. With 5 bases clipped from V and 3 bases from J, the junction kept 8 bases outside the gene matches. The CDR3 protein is CASSQGTGLVYEQYF. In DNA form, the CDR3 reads TGTGCCAGCAGTCAGGGGACAGGGCTCGTCTACGAGCAGTACTTC.

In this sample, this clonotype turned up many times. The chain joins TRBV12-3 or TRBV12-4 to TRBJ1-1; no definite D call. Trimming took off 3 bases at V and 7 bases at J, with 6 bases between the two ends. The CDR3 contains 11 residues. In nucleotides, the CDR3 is TGTGCCAGCAGTTTTTATCTTGAAGCTTTCTTT. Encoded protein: CASSFYLEAFF.

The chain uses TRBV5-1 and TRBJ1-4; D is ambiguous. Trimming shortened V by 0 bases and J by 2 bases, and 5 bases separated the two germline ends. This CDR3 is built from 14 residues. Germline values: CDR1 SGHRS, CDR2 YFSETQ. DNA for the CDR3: TGCGCCAGCAGCTTGGACGGCACTAATGAAAAACTGTTTTTT. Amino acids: CASSLDGTNEKLFF.

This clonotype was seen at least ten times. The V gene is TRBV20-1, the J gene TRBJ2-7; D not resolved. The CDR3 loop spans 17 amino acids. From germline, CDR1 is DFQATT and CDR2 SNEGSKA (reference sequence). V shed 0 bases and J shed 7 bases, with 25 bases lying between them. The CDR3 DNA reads TGCAGTGCTAGAGAACCCCATTTGGGCTCCGACGTAGAGGAGCAGTACTTC. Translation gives CSAREPHLGSDVEEQYF.

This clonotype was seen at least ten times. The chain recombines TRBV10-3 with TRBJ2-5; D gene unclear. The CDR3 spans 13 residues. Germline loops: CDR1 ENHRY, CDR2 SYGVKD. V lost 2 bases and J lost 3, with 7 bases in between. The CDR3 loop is CAISESQKETQYF. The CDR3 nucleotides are TGTGCCATCAGTGAGAGTCAGAAAGAGACCCAGTACTTC.

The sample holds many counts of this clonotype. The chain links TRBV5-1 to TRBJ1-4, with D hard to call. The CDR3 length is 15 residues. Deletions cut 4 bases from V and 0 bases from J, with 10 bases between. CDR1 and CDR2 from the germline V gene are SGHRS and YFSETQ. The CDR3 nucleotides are TGCGCCAGCAGCCTGTGGGCTGCAACTAATGAAAAACTGTTTTTT. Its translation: CASSLWAATNEKLFF.

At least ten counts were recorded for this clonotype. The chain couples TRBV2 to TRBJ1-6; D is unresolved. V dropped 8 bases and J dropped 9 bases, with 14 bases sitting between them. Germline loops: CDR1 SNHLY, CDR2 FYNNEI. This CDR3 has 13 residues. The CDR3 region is CASGPMAGSPLHF. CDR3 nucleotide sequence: TGTGCCAGCGGCCCCATGGCTGGTTCACCCCTCCACTTT. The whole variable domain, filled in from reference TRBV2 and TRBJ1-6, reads EPEVTQTPSHQVTQMGQEVILRCVPISNHLYFYWYRQILGQKVEFLVSFYNNEISEKSEIFDDQFSVERPDGSNFTLKIRSTKLEDSAMYFCASGPMAGSPLHFGNGTRLTVT.

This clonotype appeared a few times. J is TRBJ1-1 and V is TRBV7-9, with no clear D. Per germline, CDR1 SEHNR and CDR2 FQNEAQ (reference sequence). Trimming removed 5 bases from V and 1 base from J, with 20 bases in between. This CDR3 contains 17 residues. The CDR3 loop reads CASSPSTARNPNTEAFF. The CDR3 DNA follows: TGTGCCAGCAGCCCATCGACGGCGAGAAATCCGAACACTGAAGCTTTCTTT.

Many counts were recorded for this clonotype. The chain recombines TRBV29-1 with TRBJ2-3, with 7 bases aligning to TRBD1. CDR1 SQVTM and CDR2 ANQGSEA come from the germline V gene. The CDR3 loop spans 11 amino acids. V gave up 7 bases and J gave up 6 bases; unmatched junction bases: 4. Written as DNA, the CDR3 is TGCAGCGGACAGGGCGGGGATACGCAGTATTTT. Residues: CSGQGGDTQYF.

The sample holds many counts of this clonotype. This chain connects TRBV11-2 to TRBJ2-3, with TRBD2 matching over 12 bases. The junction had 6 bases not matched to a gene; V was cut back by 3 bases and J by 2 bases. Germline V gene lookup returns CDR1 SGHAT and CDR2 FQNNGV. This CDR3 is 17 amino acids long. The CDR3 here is CASSFRLAGVTTDTQYF. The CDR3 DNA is TGTGCCAGCAGCTTTAGACTAGCGGGGGTCACCACAGATACGCAGTATTTT. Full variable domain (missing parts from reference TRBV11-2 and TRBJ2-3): EAGVAQSPRYKIIEKRQSVAFWCNPISGHATLYWYQQILGQGPKLLIQFQNNGVVDDSQLPKDRFSAERLKGVDSTLKIQPAKLEDSAVYLCASSFRLAGVTTDTQYFGPGTRLTVL.

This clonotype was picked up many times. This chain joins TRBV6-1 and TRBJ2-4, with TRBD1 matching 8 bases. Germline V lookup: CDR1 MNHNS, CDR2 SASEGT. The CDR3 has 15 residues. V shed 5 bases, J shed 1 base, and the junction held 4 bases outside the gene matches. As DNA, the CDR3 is TGTGCCAGCAGTACAGGGGGGCTGGCCAAAAACATTCAGTACTTC. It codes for CASSTGGLAKNIQYF.

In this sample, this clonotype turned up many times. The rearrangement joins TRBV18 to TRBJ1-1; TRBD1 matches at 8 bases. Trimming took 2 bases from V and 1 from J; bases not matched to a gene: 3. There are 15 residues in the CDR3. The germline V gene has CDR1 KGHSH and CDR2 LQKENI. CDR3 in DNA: TGTGCCAGCTCACCATGGGACAGGCCGAACACTGAAGCTTTCTTT. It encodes CASSPWDRPNTEAFF.

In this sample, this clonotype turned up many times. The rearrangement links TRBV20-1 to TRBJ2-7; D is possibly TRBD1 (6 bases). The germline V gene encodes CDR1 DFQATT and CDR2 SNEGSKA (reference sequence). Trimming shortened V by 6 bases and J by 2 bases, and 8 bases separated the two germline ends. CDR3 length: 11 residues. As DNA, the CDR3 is TGCAGTGCACGACAGGCCTACGAGCAGTACTTC. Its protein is CSARQAYEQYF.

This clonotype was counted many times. CDR3 in amino acids: CASSLTRGRDTQYF. For the CDR3, the DNA is TGTGCCAGCAGCTTAACGAGGGGGCGAGATACGCAGTATTTT. This chain uses TRBV7-2 with TRBJ2-3, with TRBD1 matching 7 bases. The CDR3 has 14 amino acids. Trimming removed 2 bases from V and 5 bases from J; junction bases left unmatched: 4. Germline-derived CDR1 and CDR2 are SGHTA and FQGNSA.